This T cell receptor beta chain was profiled in a study of blood T cell repertoires in COVID-19. Study as a whole: From the United States, Italy and Spain came samples of acute and convalescent COVID-19. Nucleic acid was either cDNA or gDNA, and it came from T cells, B-cell-depleted T cells, or PBMCs.

Authors' analysis steps: Counts of nucleated cells, estimated from reference gene primer amplification, were obtained. Here immunoSEQ multiplex PCR was the method, and the copy in TCRdb shows in-frame clones only, minus some. Clone size and the V and J calls come from that table; the DNA yielded D and trimming. There are more than 95,000 clones in the sample; around 84% occur only once, and approximately 12% lies in the top ten. V lost 7 bases, J lost 3 bases, and 9 bases stayed unmatched. The CDR3 is 15 residues long. Per the germline V gene, CDR1 is SNHLY and CDR2 is FYNNEI. This chain joins TRBV2 and TRBJ1-5; 7 nucleotides match TRBD1. The sequenced material came from peripheral blood. The sequence was obtained from a human donor in a cohort sampled during active COVID-19. The CDR3 nucleotides read TGTGCCAGCACTTCGGACAGGAGAAACAATCAGCCCCAGCATTTT. It translates to CASTSDRRNNQPQHF.